The rows below give T cell receptor beta chains drawn from one sample of a study of T cells in Graves' hyperthyroidism and ophthalmopathy. TCRdb reprocessed the multiplex PCR reads via MiXCR and lists one record per CDR3 protein. The sample carries 640,000 or so distinct CDR3 sequences, about 15% recorded once. The sequenced sample was blood. Receptors originate from a woman between 35 and 50 years old with Graves' ophthalmopathy. CDR3s include the opening cysteine and the closing phenylalanine or tryptophan. Rows give clone size only sometimes, using once, few, many, or a class for an expanded clone.

j_call clone_size v_call cdr3_aa
TRBJ1-1 - TRBV30 CAWIVPGQLNTEAFF
TRBJ1-5 - TRBV6-2/TRBV6-3 CASSPSWGFSQHQPQHF
TRBJ1-1 - TRBV6-1 CASRGQGWVWNTEAFF
TRBJ1-1 many TRBV6-1 CASSEEGTGWDTEAFF
TRBJ1-1 few TRBV10-3 CAIRQGGAEAFF
TRBJ2-5 many TRBV4-2 CASSQDLQGIQETQYF
TRBJ2-7 few TRBV5-1 CASSLDVGGLGEQYF
TRBJ1-1 few TRBV11-1 CASSFKSATGITTEAFF
TRBJ1-5 many TRBV6-1 CASSETGGSQPQHF
TRBJ2-5 many TRBV18 CASSPGKETQYF
TRBJ1-6 - TRBV12-3/TRBV12-4 CASSPTRMSNSPLHF
TRBJ1-1 many TRBV28 CASSSPREFGRMNTEAFF
TRBJ1-2 many TRBV12-3/TRBV12-4 CASSLGKGAVNNGYTF
TRBJ1-2 many TRBV28 CASSFRGGADYGYTF
TRBJ1-1 many TRBV29-1 CSATTGGGGEAFF
TRBJ2-2 - TRBV7-2 CASSSRAITGELFF
TRBJ1-5 - TRBV10-2 CASRRKMAGSNQPQHF
TRBJ2-7 - TRBV30 CAWNHGTSSYEQYF
TRBJ2-5 many TRBV20-1 CSARAPGGETQYF
TRBJ2-2 many TRBV6-1 CASSESGTGELFF
TRBJ2-3 - TRBV20-1 CSAGGGRDTQYF
TRBJ1-1 many TRBV11-3 CASSLSGQMETEAFF
TRBJ2-5 - TRBV12-3/TRBV12-4 CASRPGEALKTQYF
TRBJ2-3 - TRBV5-1 CASSIEGLAGPKSTDTQYF
TRBJ1-3 many TRBV27 CASSYRRTGNTIYF
TRBJ1-1 few TRBV5-1 CASSSRGPPEAFF
TRBJ1-2 - TRBV19 CASTPPGMASYGYTF
TRBJ2-7 many TRBV29-1 CSVVRRTGVYEQYF
TRBJ2-7 many TRBV29-1 CSVEGTGGRTYEQYF
TRBJ1-1 many TRBV19 CASSKVGQYTEAFF
TRBJ2-7 many TRBV9 CASSWTGSSYEQYF
TRBJ1-2 many TRBV2 CASSEESGYTF
TRBJ2-7 few TRBV19 CASSIMGQRYEQYF
TRBJ2-2 many TRBV11-1 CASSLFAGGLNTGELFF
TRBJ2-7 few TRBV15 CATSRVIGGKDEQYF
TRBJ2-5 - TRBV18 CASSPPVSKTQYF
TRBJ2-7 many TRBV7-8 CASSLGLGQYIEQYF
TRBJ2-7 many TRBV6-1 CASSGIQGGSYEQYF
TRBJ2-4 many TRBV6-5 CASSYSKAVAKNIQYF
TRBJ2-7 few TRBV11-3 CASSPRKGTGLDEQYF
TRBJ1-1 many TRBV27 CASSPKTGGPEAFF
TRBJ1-1 many TRBV12-3/TRBV12-4 CASSTQGNEAFF
TRBJ1-3 few TRBV12-3/TRBV12-4 CASSLEPSGNTIYF
TRBJ2-7 many TRBV20-1 CSATGTTGGFEQYF
TRBJ2-5 many TRBV4-1 CASSQDQILAGGPETQYF